The 26 T cell receptor beta chains listed next were all sequenced from one sample in a study of shared clonotypes between healthy human individuals. Clones were sequenced by immunoSEQ multiplex PCR, and TCRdb holds only the in-frame ones, with some missing. The profile covers some 2,500,000 clones, with just under 95% appearing a single time and around 0.38% taken by the ten largest. Sequencing used naive CD4+ T cells from PBMCs. Subset defined: CD45RA+ positively selected. All receptors derive from a man younger than 35 in good health. Some clones in this sample may be carry-over from other donors' samples.

This chain links TRBV5-6 with TRBJ2-2; 9 bases are a match to TRBD1. Germline V lookup: CDR1 SGHDT, CDR2 YYEEEE. V shed 5 bases and J 0 bases; nucleotides not matched to a gene: 8. This CDR3 contains 17 residues. The CDR3 protein is CASSYGQGLTNTGELFF. The CDR3 DNA sequence: TGTGCCAGCAGTTACGGACAGGGGCTAACGAACACCGGGGAGCTGTTTTTT.

This chain uses TRBV5-1 with TRBJ2-4; D gene uncertain. This CDR3 is 14 amino acids long. Germline V gene data show CDR1 as SGHRS and CDR2 as YFSETQ. V was clipped by 0 bases and J by 5 bases, with 9 bases between them. The CDR3 DNA follows: TGCGCCAGCAGCTTGGGACGAGATGAAAACATTCAGTACTTC. This sequence encodes CASSLGRDENIQYF.

Notes on this clone: Other DNA variants within this sample encode the same CDR3. The chain carries TRBV7-3 and TRBJ2-7, with D perhaps assigned TRBD1 or TRBD2 (6 bases each). Germline V gene lookup returns CDR1 SGHTA and CDR2 FQGTGA. CDR3 length: 14 amino acids. V was cut by 0 bases and J by 3 bases, with 9 bases left in between. This CDR3 is CASSLTGGNYEQYF. The CDR3 DNA reads TGTGCCAGCAGCTTAACGGGGGGCAACTACGAGCAGTACTTC.

The J gene is TRBJ2-7, the V gene TRBV4-3, with 7 bases fitting TRBD2. Trimming took 4 bases from V and 3 from J; bases not matched to a gene: 9. The CDR3 runs 15 residues. Germline assignment: CDR1 LGHNA and CDR2 YSLEER. The CDR3 region is CASSLRGGSYYEQYF. CDR3 nucleotide sequence: TGCGCCAGCAGCCTTAGGGGCGGGAGCTACTACGAGCAGTACTTC.

This chain uses TRBV11-3 with TRBJ2-5; 8 nucleotides match TRBD1. Trimming removed 1 base from V and 4 bases from J; junction bases left unmatched: 8. This CDR3 region has 16 residues. The germline V gene has CDR1 SGHNT and CDR2 YENEEA. This chain's CDR3 is CASSLGPRGRGETQYF. In DNA form, the CDR3 reads TGTGCCAGCAGCTTAGGCCCCAGGGGGCGCGGAGAGACCCAGTACTTC.

The chain is built from TRBV5-5 and TRBJ2-7; either TRBD1 or TRBD2 may fit D (6 bases each). The length of the CDR3 is 17 residues. Germline V CDR1 and CDR2: SGHKS, YYEKEE (reference sequence). V was trimmed by 2 bases and J by 1 base, leaving 19 bases between them. CDR3: CASSLGGGLSGSYEQYF. The CDR3 DNA sequence: TGTGCCAGCAGCTTAGGAGGGGGGTTAAGCGGATCCTACGAGCAGTACTTC.

V gene TRBV29-1 combines with J gene TRBJ2-1; TRBD2 aligns across 10 bases. CDR1 is SQVTM and CDR2 is ANQGSEA in the germline V gene. The CDR3 spans 13 residues. Unmatched junction bases numbered 5, after V lost 4 bases and J lost 8 bases. The CDR3 spells CSVGTSGTDEQFF. CDR3 DNA: TGCAGCGTTGGAACTAGCGGGACGGATGAGCAGTTCTTC.

The sample holds one count of this clone. The identical CDR3 is also encoded by other nucleotide sequences in the sample. V gene TRBV15 combines with J gene TRBJ2-5, with TRBD1 matching 9 bases. Germline V gene data show CDR1 as LNHNV and CDR2 as YYDKDF (reference sequence). V was pared by 5 bases and J by 4 bases, with 5 bases of the junction left unmatched. The CDR3 loop spans 14 amino acids. In nucleotides, the CDR3 is TGTGCCACCAGCCCACGGACAGGGGCAGAGACCCAGTACTTC. This gives the protein CATSPRTGAETQYF.

V is TRBV2 and J is TRBJ1-5; 9 nucleotides line up with TRBD1. The V gene's germline CDR1 is SNHLY and CDR2 FYNNEI. V gave up 6 bases and J gave up 4 bases; unmatched junction bases: 4. This CDR3 region has 14 residues. CDR3 region: CASRAGTGNQPQHF. The CDR3 region has the DNA TGTGCCAGCAGGGCCGGGACAGGGAATCAGCCCCAGCATTTT.

The chain recombines TRBV11-1 with TRBJ1-1; D perhaps matches TRBD1 (6 bases). Trimming pared 5 bases from V and 2 bases from J, leaving 15 bases between. This CDR3 spans 15 amino acids. Germline CDR1 reads SGHAT; CDR2 reads FQDESV (reference sequence). The CDR3 is CASSAQTGYNTEAFF. The DNA of the CDR3 is TGTGCCAGCAGCGCCCAGACAGGTTATAACACTGAAGCTTTCTTT.

This chain links TRBV19 with TRBJ2-7; TRBD1 might be the D (6 bases). Trimming cost V 6 bases and J 0 bases, with 12 bases left between them. Germline CDR1 is LNHDA and CDR2 is SQIVND (reference sequence). CDR3 size: 14 residues. The CDR3 DNA sequence: TGTGCCAGTAGCTCACAGGGTTCCTCCTACGAGCAGTACTTC. This codes for CASSSQGSSYEQYF. Full variable domain (missing parts from reference TRBV19 and TRBJ2-7): DGGITQSPKYLFRKEGQNVTLSCEQNLNHDAMYWYRQDPGQGLRLIYYSQIVNDFQKGDIAEGYSVSREKKESFPLTVTSAQKNPTAFYLCASSSQGSSYEQYFGPGTRLTVT.

The V and J genes are TRBV27 and TRBJ2-1; D possibly matches TRBD1 or TRBD2 (5 bases each). V was clipped by 5 bases and J by 10 bases, with 24 bases between them. From germline, CDR1 is MNHEY and CDR2 SMNVEV (reference sequence). The CDR3 covers 16 residues. The CDR3 sequence is CASSPRRQGVGVEQFF. CDR3 DNA sequence: TGTGCCAGCAGTCCCCGTCGGCAGGGAGTGGGGGTAGAGCAGTTCTTC.

The rearrangement links TRBV18 to TRBJ2-3; D possibly corresponds to TRBD1 (6 bases). The V end was cut by 0 bases, the J end by 9 bases, with 10 bases between. This CDR3 is 13 amino acids long. Per the germline V gene, CDR1 is KGHSH and CDR2 is LQKENI. The DNA of the CDR3 is TGTGCCAGCTCACCACCGGACAGTCGAACGCAGTATTTT. Its translation: CASSPPDSRTQYF.

The chain has TRBV6-5 and TRBJ2-7; D may match TRBD1 or TRBD2 (5 bases each). V dropped 4 bases and J dropped 3 bases, with 16 bases sitting between them. CDR1 is MNHEY, CDR2 SVGAGI, per germline. The CDR3 length is 15 residues. The CDR3 region is CASSSSGPRGYEQYF. The DNA for the CDR3 is TGTGCCAGCAGTTCCTCAGGGCCCCGGGGCTACGAGCAGTACTTC.

The V gene is TRBV9, the J gene TRBJ1-3, with D possibly being TRBD1 (6 bases). Trimming shortened V by 3 bases and J by 2 bases, and 12 bases separated the two germline ends. The CDR3 covers 15 residues. In germline, CDR1 is SGDLS, CDR2 YYNGEE. The CDR3 sequence is CASSGVPGAGNTIYF. The CDR3 DNA reads as TGTGCCAGCAGCGGGGTCCCAGGGGCTGGAAACACCATATATTTT.

To note about this clone: Within the sample, other DNA sequences also encode this same CDR3. CDR3 DNA sequence: TGTGCCAGCAGCTTAGGGACGAACACTGAAGCTTTCTTT. Translated: CASSLGTNTEAFF. V is TRBV11-3 and J is TRBJ1-1; D gene ambiguous. The CDR3 sequence is 13 residues long. Trimming pared 1 base from V and 1 base from J, leaving 4 bases between. In germline, CDR1 is SGHNT, CDR2 YENEEA.

This chain joins TRBV11-3 and TRBJ2-1; weak D call: TRBD2 (7 bases). The CDR3 contains 14 residues. Germline V lookup: CDR1 SGHNT, CDR2 YENEEA. Trimming took 8 bases from V and 5 from J, leaving 16 bases between them. This chain's CDR3 is CASATGGQHNEQFF. The CDR3 DNA is TGTGCCAGCGCCACGGGGGGACAACACAATGAGCAGTTCTTC.

The V and J genes are TRBV19 and TRBJ1-2; D not certain. V lost 0 bases, J lost 0 bases, and 8 bases lay in between. Germline V lookup: CDR1 LNHDA, CDR2 SQIVND (reference sequence). The CDR3 spans 15 residues. The CDR3 DNA reads TGTGCCAGTAGTATAGAGCAAGCCACTAACTATGGCTACACCTTC. Translating it yields CASSIEQATNYGYTF.

The chain couples TRBV6-1 to TRBJ2-7, with D maybe TRBD1 (6 bases). Germline V lookup: CDR1 MNHNS, CDR2 SASEGT. CDR3 length equals 13 residues. Trimming removed 6 bases at V and 2 bases at J, with 11 bases between. In DNA, the CDR3 is TGTGCCAGCAGCTTGGACAGAGCCTACGAGCAGTACTTC. Amino acid sequence: CASSLDRAYEQYF.

V usage is TRBV4-1 and J usage is TRBJ2-5, with TRBD2 matching over 8 bases. The J segment lost 5 bases and the V segment lost 2 bases, leaving 10 bases of the junction unmatched. Germline loops: CDR1 MGHRA, CDR2 YSYEKL. The CDR3 spans 16 residues. The CDR3 protein is CASSQNPLAAQETQYF. Here the CDR3 DNA reads TGCGCCAGCAGCCAAAATCCACTAGCGGCACAGGAGACCCAGTACTTC.

The chain recombines TRBV18 with TRBJ1-5; 7 bases map to TRBD1. The V gene's germline CDR1 is KGHSH and CDR2 LQKENI. Trimming removed 6 bases from V and 2 bases from J; junction bases left unmatched: 7. CDR3 length equals 15 residues. The CDR3 nucleotides are TGTGCCAGCTCTTCAGGGGGGGGCGGCAATCAGCCCCAGCATTTT. Encoded protein: CASSSGGGGNQPQHF.

The V call is TRBV5-8, the J call TRBJ2-5; D might be TRBD1 (6 bases). This CDR3 region has 15 residues. The V end was cut by 0 bases, the J end by 4 bases, with 13 bases between. CDR1 and CDR2 (germline): SGHTS, YDEGEE. CDR3 nucleotide sequence: TGTGCCAGCAGCTTGGAGTCAGGGGTTGGAGAGACCCAGTACTTC. Encoded protein: CASSLESGVGETQYF.

The chain combines TRBV15 with TRBJ2-2; D gene unclear. V was shortened by 7 bases and J by 2 bases, with 11 bases between the two germline ends. Looked up from germline, CDR1 is LNHNV and CDR2 is YYDKDF (reference sequence). The CDR3 consists of 14 residues. The CDR3 DNA sequence: TGTGCCACCATCAAGGGCCTTAACACCGGGGAGCTGTTTTTT. As protein: CATIKGLNTGELFF. The full variable domain, rest sourced from reference TRBV15 and TRBJ2-2, is DAMVIQNPRYQVTQFGKPVTLSCSQTLNHNVMYWYQQKSSQAPKLLFHYYDKDFNNEADTPDNFQSRRPNTSFCFLDIRSPGLGDTAMYLCATIKGLNTGELFFGEGSRLTVL.

The chain recombines TRBV28 with TRBJ2-3; D is undetermined. Germline values: CDR1 MDHEN, CDR2 SYDVKM. V lost 1 base to trimming and J lost 12 bases, with 14 bases between them. This CDR3 contains 13 residues. Here the CDR3 DNA reads TGTGCCAGCAGTTTATTCGGTATGGCGGACCAGTATTTT. Protein product: CASSLFGMADQYF. Variable domain in full (rest from reference TRBV28 and TRBJ2-3): DVKVTQSSRYLVKRTGEKVFLECVQDMDHENMFWYRQDPGLGLRLIYFSYDVKMKEKGDIPEGYSVSREKKERFSLILESASTNQTSMYLCASSLFGMADQYFGPGTRLTVL.

The genes are TRBV7-2 and TRBJ1-1; the match to TRBD1 covers 7 bases. Losses at the gene ends were 8 bases for V and 12 bases for J; bases not matched to a gene: 9. Germline CDR1 is SGHTA and CDR2 is FQGNSA. The CDR3 loop spans 11 amino acids. The CDR3 coding sequence is TGTGCCAGCGAGGGACAGACTATAACTTTCTTT. Translating gives CASEGQTITFF. Complete variable domain (other parts from reference TRBV7-2 and TRBJ1-1): GAGVSQSPSNKVTEKGKDVELRCDPISGHTALYWYRQSLGQGLEFLIYFQGNSAPDKSGLPSDRFSAERTGGSVSTLTIQRTQQEDSAVYLCASEGQTITFFGQGTRLTVV.

The rearrangement joins TRBV7-9 to TRBJ2-5, with D possibly matching TRBD2 (5 bases). V was shortened by 5 bases and J by 1 base, with 14 bases between the two germline ends. Germline CDR1 SEHNR, CDR2 FQNEAQ (reference sequence). The CDR3 spans 15 residues. CDR3 residues: CASSLNSRGQETQYF. For the CDR3, the DNA is TGTGCCAGCAGCCTTAACAGTCGGGGCCAAGAGACCCAGTACTTC.